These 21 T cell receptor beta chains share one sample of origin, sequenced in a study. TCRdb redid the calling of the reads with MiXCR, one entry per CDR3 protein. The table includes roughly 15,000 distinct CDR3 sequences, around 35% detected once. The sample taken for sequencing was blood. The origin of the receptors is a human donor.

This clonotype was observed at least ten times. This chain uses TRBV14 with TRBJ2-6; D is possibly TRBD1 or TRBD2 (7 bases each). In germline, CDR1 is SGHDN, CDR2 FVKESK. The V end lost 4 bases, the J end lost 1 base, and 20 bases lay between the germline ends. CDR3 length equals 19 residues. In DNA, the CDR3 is TGTGCCAGCAGCCGTTCCCGGGGGGAACAGGGGTCTGGGGCCAACGTCCTGACTTTC. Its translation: CASSRSRGEQGSGANVLTF.

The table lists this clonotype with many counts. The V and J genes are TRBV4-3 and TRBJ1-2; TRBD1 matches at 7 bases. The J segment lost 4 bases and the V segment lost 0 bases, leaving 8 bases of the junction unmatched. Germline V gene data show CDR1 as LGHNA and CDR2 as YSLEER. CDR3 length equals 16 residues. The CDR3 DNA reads TGCGCCAGCAGCCAAGATGAAGGGGGCCTACTCTATGGCTACACCTTC. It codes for CASSQDEGGLLYGYTF.

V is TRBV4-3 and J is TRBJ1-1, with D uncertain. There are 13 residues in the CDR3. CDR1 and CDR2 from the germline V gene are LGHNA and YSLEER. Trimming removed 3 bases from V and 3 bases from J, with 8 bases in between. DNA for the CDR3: TGCGCCAGCAGCCATGGAGGGTACACTGAAGCTTTCTTT. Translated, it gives CASSHGGYTEAFF.

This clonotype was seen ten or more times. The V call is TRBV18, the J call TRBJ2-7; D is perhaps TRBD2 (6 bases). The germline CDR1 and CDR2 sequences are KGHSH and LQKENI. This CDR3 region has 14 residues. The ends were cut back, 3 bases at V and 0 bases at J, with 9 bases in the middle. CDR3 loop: CASSPREPSYEQYF. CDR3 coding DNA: TGTGCCAGCTCACCCCGGGAGCCCTCCTACGAGCAGTACTTC.

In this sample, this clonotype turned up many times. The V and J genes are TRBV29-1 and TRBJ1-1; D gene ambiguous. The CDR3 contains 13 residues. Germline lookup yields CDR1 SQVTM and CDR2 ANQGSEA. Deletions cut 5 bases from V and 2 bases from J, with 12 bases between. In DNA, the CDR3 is TGCAGCGTTAGTGGACGGCTTAACACTGAAGCTTTCTTT. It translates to CSVSGRLNTEAFF. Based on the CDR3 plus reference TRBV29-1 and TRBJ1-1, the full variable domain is SAVISQKPSRDICQRGTSLTIQCQVDSQVTMMFWYRQQPGQSLTLIATANQGSEATYESGFVIDKFPISRPNLTFSTLTVSNMSPEDSSIYLCSVSGRLNTEAFFGQGTRLTVV.

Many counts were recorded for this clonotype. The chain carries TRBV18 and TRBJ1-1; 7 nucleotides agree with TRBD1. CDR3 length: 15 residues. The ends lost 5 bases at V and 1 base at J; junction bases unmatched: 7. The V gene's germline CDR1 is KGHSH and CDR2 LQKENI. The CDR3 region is CASSGTGTENTEAFF. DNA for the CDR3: TGTGCCAGCTCAGGAACCGGGACAGAGAACACTGAAGCTTTCTTT.

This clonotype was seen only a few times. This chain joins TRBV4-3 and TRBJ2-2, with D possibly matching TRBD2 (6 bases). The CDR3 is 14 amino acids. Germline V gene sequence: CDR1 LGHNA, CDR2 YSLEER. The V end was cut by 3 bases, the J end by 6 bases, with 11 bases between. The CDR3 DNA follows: TGCGCCAGCAGCCACTCGGGGAGGCCCGGGGAGCTGTTTTTT. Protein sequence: CASSHSGRPGELFF.

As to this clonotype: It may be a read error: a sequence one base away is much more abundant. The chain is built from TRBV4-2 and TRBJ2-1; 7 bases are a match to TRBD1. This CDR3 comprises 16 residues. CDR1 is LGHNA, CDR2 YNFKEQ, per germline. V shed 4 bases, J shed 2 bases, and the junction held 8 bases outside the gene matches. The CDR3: CASSRNTGDTYNEQFF. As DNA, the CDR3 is TGTGCCAGCAGCCGAAACACAGGGGACACCTACAATGAGCAGTTCTTC.

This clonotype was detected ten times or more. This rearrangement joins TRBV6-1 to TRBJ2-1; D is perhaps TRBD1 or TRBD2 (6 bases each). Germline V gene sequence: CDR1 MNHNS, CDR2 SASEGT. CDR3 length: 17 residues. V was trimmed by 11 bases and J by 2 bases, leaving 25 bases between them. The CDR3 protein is CAGTEGGGQSAYNEQFF. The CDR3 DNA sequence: TGTGCCGGGACCGAGGGGGGCGGACAGTCAGCCTACAATGAGCAGTTCTTC.

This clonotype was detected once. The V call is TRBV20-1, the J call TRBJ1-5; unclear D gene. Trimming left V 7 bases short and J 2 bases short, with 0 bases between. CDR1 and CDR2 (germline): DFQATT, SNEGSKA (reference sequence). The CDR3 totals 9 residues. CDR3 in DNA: TGCAGTGGCAATCAGCCCCAGCATTTT. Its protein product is CSGNQPQHF.

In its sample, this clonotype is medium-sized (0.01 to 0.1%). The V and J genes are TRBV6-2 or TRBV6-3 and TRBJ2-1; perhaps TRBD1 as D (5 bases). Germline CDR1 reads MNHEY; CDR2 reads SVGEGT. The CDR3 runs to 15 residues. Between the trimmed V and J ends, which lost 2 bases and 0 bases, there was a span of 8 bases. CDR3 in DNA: TGTGCCAGCAGTTACAGACAGAACTCCTACAATGAGCAGTTCTTC. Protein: CASSYRQNSYNEQFF.

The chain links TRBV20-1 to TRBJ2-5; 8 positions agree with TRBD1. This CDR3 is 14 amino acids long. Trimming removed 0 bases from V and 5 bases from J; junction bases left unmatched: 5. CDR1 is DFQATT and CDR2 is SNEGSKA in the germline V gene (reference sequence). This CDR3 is CSARDPRGHETQYF. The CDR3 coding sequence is TGCAGTGCTAGAGATCCCAGGGGGCATGAGACCCAGTACTTC.

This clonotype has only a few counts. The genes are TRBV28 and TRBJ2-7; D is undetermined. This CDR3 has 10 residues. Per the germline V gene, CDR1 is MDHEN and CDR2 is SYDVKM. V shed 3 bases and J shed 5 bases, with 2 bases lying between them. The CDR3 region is CASSLDEQYF. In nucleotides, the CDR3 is TGTGCCAGCAGTTTGGACGAGCAGTACTTC.

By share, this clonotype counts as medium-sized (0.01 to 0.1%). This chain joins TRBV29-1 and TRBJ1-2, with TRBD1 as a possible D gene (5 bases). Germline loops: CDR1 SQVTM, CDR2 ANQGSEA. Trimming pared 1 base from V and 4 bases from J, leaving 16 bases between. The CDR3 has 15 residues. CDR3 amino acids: CSVEGGHGATYGYTF. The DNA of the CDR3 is TGCAGCGTTGAAGGCGGCCATGGGGCTACCTATGGCTACACCTTC. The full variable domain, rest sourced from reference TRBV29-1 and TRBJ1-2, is SAVISQKPSRDICQRGTSLTIQCQVDSQVTMMFWYRQQPGQSLTLIATANQGSEATYESGFVIDKFPISRPNLTFSTLTVSNMSPEDSSIYLCSVEGGHGATYGYTFGSGTRLTVV.

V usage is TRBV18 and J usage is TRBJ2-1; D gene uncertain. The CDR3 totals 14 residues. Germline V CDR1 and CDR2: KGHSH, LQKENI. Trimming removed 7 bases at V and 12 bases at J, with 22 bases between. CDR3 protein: CASFPGVTTDTQFF. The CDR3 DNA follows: TGTGCCAGCTTCCCCGGAGTTACCACAGATACGCAGTTCTTC.

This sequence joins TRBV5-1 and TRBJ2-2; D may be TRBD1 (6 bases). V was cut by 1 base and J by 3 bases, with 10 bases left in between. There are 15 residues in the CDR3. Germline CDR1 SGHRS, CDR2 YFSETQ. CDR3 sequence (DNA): TGCGCCAGCAGCTTGTCAGGGGTCGACACCGGGGAGCTGTTTTTT. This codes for CASSLSGVDTGELFF.

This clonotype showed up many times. This CDR3 is CASSQELPIGQGIFPEAFF. In DNA, the CDR3 is TGTGCCAGCAGCCAAGAGCTTCCCATTGGGCAGGGGATTTTTCCTGAAGCTTTCTTT. V gene TRBV4-2 combines with J gene TRBJ1-1; D may be TRBD1 (6 bases). Between the trimmed V and J ends, which lost 0 bases and 6 bases, there was a span of 26 bases. CDR3 size: 19 residues. CDR1 and CDR2 from the germline V gene are LGHNA and YNFKEQ.

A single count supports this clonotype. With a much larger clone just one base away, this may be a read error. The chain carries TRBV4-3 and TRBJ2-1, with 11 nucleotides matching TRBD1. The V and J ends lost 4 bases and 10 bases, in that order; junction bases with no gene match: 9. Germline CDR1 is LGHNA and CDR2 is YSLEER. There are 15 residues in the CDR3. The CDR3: CASSPRTGGFYEQFF. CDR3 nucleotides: TGCGCCAGCAGCCCACGGACAGGGGGCTTCTACGAGCAGTTCTTC.

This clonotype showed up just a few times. The CDR3 spells CASSQGAWQGGSEQYF. In DNA form, the CDR3 reads TGCGCCAGCAGCCAAGGGGCTTGGCAGGGGGGATCCGAGCAGTACTTC. V usage is TRBV4-3 and J usage is TRBJ2-7; tentatively, D is TRBD1 (7 bases). Germline CDR1 is LGHNA and CDR2 is YSLEER. Trimming left V 1 base short and J 6 bases short, with 19 bases between. The CDR3 loop spans 16 amino acids.

The CDR3 nucleotides are TGCGCCAGCAGCCCAACGCTGTCGGGGGGGGGCTACACCTTC. Translation: CASSPTLSGGGYTF. This chain links TRBV4-3 with TRBJ1-2; perhaps TRBD1 as D (5 bases). This CDR3 is 14 amino acids long. The ends were cut back, 4 bases at V and 8 bases at J, with 17 bases in the middle. Germline V lookup: CDR1 LGHNA, CDR2 YSLEER.

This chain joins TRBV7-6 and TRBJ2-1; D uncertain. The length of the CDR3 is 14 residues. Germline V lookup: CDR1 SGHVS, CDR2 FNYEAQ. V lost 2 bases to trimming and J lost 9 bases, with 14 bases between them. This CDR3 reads CASSLMAVNTEQFF. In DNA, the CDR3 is TGTGCCAGCAGCTTAATGGCAGTCAACACTGAGCAGTTCTTC.